This T cell receptor beta chain was obtained from a study of cytomegalovirus exposure and HLA in healthy donors. PCR used 60 Vbeta primers and 13 Jbeta primers. Assay: immunoSEQ multiplex PCR; the TCRdb copy retains only in-frame clones and omits some. The table includes over 150,000 clones, approximately 77% detected once. Per germline, CDR1 SEHNR and CDR2 FQNEAQ (reference sequence). This CDR3 is 16 amino acids long. The J segment lost 7 bases and the V segment lost 0 bases, leaving 8 bases of the junction unmatched. This sequence joins TRBV7-9 and TRBJ2-7; TRBD1 matches at 11 bases. The specimen was PBMCs. The TCR comes from a male donor in good health and CMV-seropositive. DNA for the CDR3: TGTGCCAGCAGCTTAGCGGGGGGACAGGGGGTGATTGAGCAGTACTTC. Translation: CASSLAGGQGVIEQYF.